The clone carrying this TCR beta chain was counted between two and nine times. Its specificity is unknown. The sample comes from a study of cytotoxic CD8 clonotypes in ibrutinib-treated CLL. Study-wide background: By median around 70 months, 12 had progressed and around 14 stayed remitted; responses had been 2 complete and roughly 24 partial. Study-wide points: Clonality rose at ibrutinib response and fell back toward baseline at progression.

The table came from immunoSEQ multiplex PCR; TCRdb's copy has only in-frame clones and leaves some out. The sample consists of under 200,000 clones, 81% of them appearing once. There are 17 residues in the CDR3. CDR1 and CDR2 from the germline V gene are SEHNR and FQNEAQ (reference sequence). Trimming took 5 bases from V and 5 from J; bases not matched to a gene: 14. Sequenced here: PBMCs, sampled after 12 months of ibrutinib treatment. This receptor was obtained from a human donor with chronic lymphocytic leukemia. The rearrangement links TRBV7-9 to TRBJ2-1; 8 nucleotides match TRBD1. The CDR3 bases are TGTGCCAGCAGCCAGTGGGACAGGTTTTTAACGGACAATGAGCAGTTCTTC. Amino acid sequence: CASSQWDRFLTDNEQFF.